The source of this TCR beta chain is a study of CD8 T cells in ankylosing spondylitis. General study points: Reportedly, disease-linked clones are significantly enriched in ankylosing spondylitis patients' matched synovial fluid.

One entry per CDR3 protein results from TCRdb running MiXCR on the 5' RACE reads. The profile shows some 150,000 distinct CDR3 sequences, around two fifths of them singletons. The sample holds a few counts of this clonotype. The antigen is unknown. The germline V and J ends were trimmed by 8 bases and 4 bases, with 14 bases remaining between them. The CDR3 is 14 residues long. Germline V gives CDR1 SNHLY, CDR2 FYNNEI. The sequence was obtained from a male donor with ankylosing spondylitis. The V call is TRBV2, the J call TRBJ2-2, with D possibly being TRBD1 or TRBD2 (5 bases each). Specimen: synovial fluid, either unsorted or a sorted T cell fraction (not recorded which). The CDR3 sequence: CASGLGTVTGELFF. CDR3 nucleotides: TGTGCCAGCGGATTGGGGACGGTCACCGGGGAGCTGTTTTTT.